Presented here are 19 T cell receptor beta chains from one specimen sequenced in a study of T cell repertoires in cytomegalovirus infection. TCRdb re-called the reads with MiXCR, one entry per CDR3 protein. Of about 310,000 distinct CDR3 sequences in the sample, 17% are singletons; the top ten hold about 12%. Sequencing input: PBMCs. These TCRs come from a human donor in good health (CMV status not recorded). Some clones in this sample may be carry-over from other donors' samples.

The chain has TRBV28 and TRBJ2-4, with D uncertain. This CDR3 has 13 residues. Germline CDR1 is MDHEN and CDR2 is SYDVKM. Trimming pared 5 bases from V and 5 bases from J, leaving 10 bases between. In DNA, the CDR3 is TGTGCCAGCAGTAATGACGCACAAAACATTCAGTACTTC. Its translation: CASSNDAQNIQYF.

This rearrangement joins TRBV28 to TRBJ2-5, with D unresolved. The germline V gene has CDR1 MDHEN and CDR2 SYDVKM. CDR3 length: 17 residues. Trimming took 2 bases from V and 2 from J, leaving 18 bases between them. The CDR3 loop is CASSLISNGYLQETQYF. The CDR3 DNA sequence: TGTGCCAGCAGTTTAATTTCCAACGGCTACCTTCAAGAGACCCAGTACTTC.

This rearrangement joins TRBV10-3 to TRBJ2-2, with a weak D call TRBD2 (6 bases). Germline V gene sequence: CDR1 ENHRY, CDR2 SYGVKD. Trimming took off 6 bases at V and 0 bases at J, with 17 bases between the two ends. The CDR3 runs to 17 residues. The CDR3 DNA reads TGTGCCATCAGCTCCTGGGACGGGACTTCGAACACCGGGGAGCTGTTTTTT. Its translation is CAISSWDGTSNTGELFF.

This clonotype was counted ten times or more. The chain employs TRBV7-8 and TRBJ2-7; TRBD2 agrees at 7 bases. V shed 0 bases, J shed 0 bases, and the junction held 2 bases outside the gene matches. CDR1 and CDR2 (germline): SGHVS, FQNEAQ. This CDR3 is 15 amino acids long. DNA of the CDR3: TGTGCCAGCAGCTTAGCGGGAGGGAACTCCTACGAGCAGTACTTC. The encoded protein is CASSLAGGNSYEQYF.

This clonotype was detected only a few times. The rearrangement uses TRBV14 and TRBJ1-1; no clear D. V was shortened by 3 bases and J by 2 bases, with 7 bases between the two germline ends. The CDR3 length is 13 residues. Germline CDR1 is SGHDN and CDR2 is FVKESK. This CDR3 reads CASSQGRNTEAFF. In nucleotides, the CDR3 is TGTGCCAGCAGCCAGGGTCGAAACACTGAAGCTTTCTTT.

CDR3 sequence: CASSLQGIGNTIYF. The CDR3 coding sequence is TGTGCCAGCAGCCTACAGGGGATTGGAAACACCATATATTTT. The V and J genes are TRBV7-2 and TRBJ1-3; 7 bases agree with TRBD1. V lost 5 bases to trimming and J lost 3 bases; unmatched junction nucleotides: 4. Germline V gene lookup returns CDR1 SGHTA and CDR2 FQGNSA. This CDR3 spans 14 amino acids.

This sequence joins TRBV25-1 and TRBJ1-1; D possibly corresponds to TRBD1 (5 bases). The CDR3 is 12 residues long. With 8 bases removed from V and 4 bases from J, the gap between germline ends came to 11 bases. Germline V gives CDR1 MGHDK, CDR2 SYGVNS. CDR3 in DNA: TGTGCCAGCGGATGGGGACGCACTGAAGCTTTCTTT. It codes for CASGWGRTEAFF.

This clonotype occurred many times. The rearrangement links TRBV4-1 to TRBJ2-2; D might be TRBD1 (6 bases). The V gene lost 4 bases and the J gene lost 2 bases, with 14 bases spanning the gap. CDR1 is MGHRA, CDR2 YSYEKL, per germline. This CDR3 has 16 residues. CDR3 protein: CASSRGNRANTGELFF. Here the CDR3 DNA reads TGCGCCAGCAGCCGGGGGAACAGGGCTAACACCGGGGAGCTGTTTTTT.

This clonotype was recorded a few times. The rearrangement joins TRBV28 to TRBJ2-1; 12 bases fit TRBD2. The germline CDR1 and CDR2 sequences are MDHEN and SYDVKM. The V gene end was trimmed by 6 bases and the J gene end by 6 bases; junction bases not matched to a gene: 12. CDR3 length: 17 residues. The chain's CDR3 is CASSSPASGGAVNEQFF. The DNA for the CDR3 is TGTGCCAGCAGCTCTCCGGCTAGCGGGGGGGCGGTCAATGAGCAGTTCTTC.

This clonotype turned up a few times. This chain links TRBV24-1 with TRBJ2-2, with D unclear. The CDR3 consists of 15 residues. Trimming took off 0 bases at V and 1 base at J, with 5 bases between the two ends. Germline values: CDR1 KGHDR, CDR2 SFDVKD. The CDR3 DNA is TGTGCCACCAGTGATTTGGGAGTGAACACCGGGGAGCTGTTTTTT. This codes for CATSDLGVNTGELFF.

This clonotype was seen many times. J is TRBJ1-5 and V is TRBV12-5, with 8 bases aligning to TRBD1. Germline V gene sequence: CDR1 LGHNT, CDR2 FRNRAP. Germline trimming cut 3 bases from V and 4 bases from J; bases unmatched to any gene: 11. CDR3 length equals 17 residues. The CDR3 DNA sequence: TGTGCTAGTGGTTTAAGTACAGGGGGAACAGTAAATCAGCCCCAGCATTTT. Translated, it gives CASGLSTGGTVNQPQHF.

Only a few counts were recorded for this clonotype. The gene calls are TRBV12-3 or TRBV12-4 and TRBJ1-1; 12 nucleotides line up with TRBD1. The junction had 7 bases not matched to a gene; V was cut back by 3 bases and J by 14 bases. The CDR3 covers 13 residues. CDR3 nucleotides: TGTGCCAGCAGTTTGCAGGGACAGGGGGCCCCCTTCTTT. Its translation is CASSLQGQGAPFF.

This clonotype was counted many times. This sequence joins TRBV12-3 or TRBV12-4 and TRBJ1-1; D is ambiguous. Trimming took off 3 bases at V and 0 bases at J, with 17 bases between the two ends. The CDR3 is 17 amino acids. The CDR3 reads CASSLGRRSTMNTEAFF. The CDR3 bases are TGTGCCAGCAGTTTGGGTCGGCGGAGTACAATGAACACTGAAGCTTTCTTT.

This chain links TRBV3-1 with TRBJ2-1; TRBD2 aligns across 9 bases. Germline V lookup: CDR1 LGHDT, CDR2 YNNKEL (reference sequence). Losses at the gene ends were 1 base for V and 7 bases for J; bases not matched to a gene: 17. The CDR3 runs 19 residues. CDR3 nucleotide sequence: TGTGCCAGCAGCCAAGCTACTTGGGACCCGGCGGGGGGGCGAAATGAGCAGTTCTTC. Protein sequence: CASSQATWDPAGGRNEQFF.

The J gene is TRBJ1-2, the V gene TRBV5-1; 7 bases match TRBD1. Germline V gene lookup returns CDR1 SGHRS and CDR2 YFSETQ. V shed 1 base and J 7 bases; nucleotides not matched to a gene: 13. There are 16 residues in the CDR3. The CDR3 DNA reads TGCGCCAGCAGCTTGTCCCCGACAGGGAGCCCCGGTGGCTACACCTTC. It encodes CASSLSPTGSPGGYTF. Full variable domain (outside the CDR3, taken from reference TRBV5-1 and TRBJ1-2): KAGVTQTPRYLIKTRGQQVTLSCSPISGHRSVSWYQQTPGQGLQFLFEYFSETQRNKGNFPGRFSGRQFSNSRSEMNVSTLELGDSALYLCASSLSPTGSPGGYTFGSGTRLTVV.

This clonotype was seen only a few times. CDR3 coding DNA: TGTGCCAGCGTGAAAACTACCAAGGGGGCGTGGAACACTGAAGCTTTCTTT. As protein: CASVKTTKGAWNTEAFF. The chain recombines TRBV27 with TRBJ1-1; 7 positions agree with TRBD1. Germline V gene data show CDR1 as MNHEY and CDR2 as SMNVEV (reference sequence). The junction had 16 bases not matched to a gene; V was cut back by 8 bases and J by 1 base. CDR3 length equals 17 residues.

This clonotype was seen more than once but under ten times. The gene calls are TRBV2 and TRBJ1-5; tentatively, D is TRBD1 (5 bases). Between the trimmed V and J ends, which lost 6 bases and 7 bases, there was a span of 13 bases. CDR1 SNHLY and CDR2 FYNNEI come from the germline V gene. The CDR3 totals 13 residues. CDR3 sequence reads: CASRQGNDQPQHF. DNA for the CDR3: TGTGCCAGCAGGCAGGGTAATGACCAGCCCCAGCATTTT.

The chain recombines TRBV9 with TRBJ1-5, with D maybe TRBD1 (5 bases). Trimming cost V 0 bases and J 0 bases, with 7 bases left between them. The CDR3 consists of 15 residues. Germline V CDR1 and CDR2: SGDLS, YYNGEE. The CDR3 loop is CASSVGGYSNQPQHF. The CDR3 DNA follows: TGTGCCAGCAGCGTAGGGGGGTATAGCAATCAGCCCCAGCATTTT.

This clonotype was observed many times. This chain uses TRBV7-2 with TRBJ1-1; the match to TRBD1 covers 8 bases. J lost 4 bases, V lost 3 bases, and 4 bases had no gene match. Germline values: CDR1 SGHTA, CDR2 FQGNSA. The CDR3 runs to 14 residues. This CDR3 is CASSFTTGGTEAFF. The CDR3 DNA reads TGTGCCAGCAGCTTCACTACAGGGGGCACTGAAGCTTTCTTT.